The sequence of this T cell receptor (beta chain) was determined in a study of cytomegalovirus exposure and HLA in healthy donors. The wider study: Sequencing of 180 million or so T cells in an earlier analysis found 120 million or so unique TCR beta sequences. General observations from the study: Among the sequence variants, a highly shared cluster was likely an artifact of sequencing.

As to this clone: Its matching antigen is unknown. Different DNA sequences within this sample yield the same CDR3.

This CDR3 is built from 11 residues. With 6 bases removed from V and 3 bases from J, the gap between germline ends came to 6 bases. Germline V gives CDR1 MNHEY, CDR2 SMNVEV (reference sequence). The PCR used 60 Vbeta and 13 Jbeta primers. In the authors' methods: Some 10 million of 80 million to 85 million unique TCR beta chains were shared, per a later count. Profiled with immunoSEQ multiplex PCR; TCRdb holds only in-frame clones, not every one. The DNA gave D and trimming, while V, J and clone size come from that table. The data hold under 250,000 clones, with around 80% observed a single time. The receptor comes from a male donor in good health and CMV-seronegative. The sample was PBMCs. The V and J genes are TRBV27 and TRBJ2-7; D unresolved. The CDR3: CASRSSYEQYF. In DNA, the CDR3 is TGTGCCAGCAGATCCAGCTACGAGCAGTACTTC.